This T cell receptor (beta chain) was identified during a study of OX40 agonist ivuxolimab in advanced cancers. Germline lookup yields CDR1 SGHRS and CDR2 YFSETQ. This CDR3 has 15 residues. V lost 0 bases and J 2 bases, leaving 9 bases between the germline ends. TCRdb's table, derived via immunoSEQ multiplex PCR, lists solely in-frame clones and lacks some. The sample lists about 12,000 clones; 84% were seen once. The source of this sequence is an adult with an advanced solid tumor such as melanoma, head and neck, liver or kidney cancer. This rearrangement joins TRBV5-1 to TRBJ2-4; unclear D gene. The input for sequencing was CD4+ or CD8+ T cells sorted from blood, taken in a trial of the OX40 agonist ivuxolimab. This chain's CDR3 is CASSLGDLPKNIQYF. The DNA of the CDR3 is TGCGCCAGCAGCTTGGGGGATTTACCCAAAAACATTCAGTACTTC.